This T cell receptor beta chain was sequenced during a study of blood T cell repertoires in COVID-19. For the study at large: Whether acute or convalescent, the COVID-19 samples came from the United States, Italy and Spain.

This clone has only a few counts. The CDR3 contains 15 residues. Germline CDR1 and CDR2: SGHTA and FQGNSA. Between the trimmed V and J ends, which lost 1 base and 4 bases, there was a span of 13 bases. All recovered Cohort 3 donors got two negative PCRs, got clearance, or saw symptom resolution. Produced via immunoSEQ multiplex PCR; TCRdb's table is partial and in-frame only. This table has roughly 250,000 clones, roughly nine tenths appearing once. This clonotype was obtained from a woman in her forties or fifties who had recovered from COVID-19. The chain uses TRBV7-2 and TRBJ1-2; weak D call: TRBD1 (5 bases). Sequenced: PBMCs or T cells enriched from blood (not recorded which). Here the CDR3 DNA reads TGTGCCAGCAGCTTAGGGGTTGGGGCCGTCTATGGCTACACCTTC. Protein product: CASSLGVGAVYGYTF.